Many counts were recorded for the clone carrying this T cell receptor beta chain. This sample was included in a study of blood T cells in healthy people across ages. Through a sample-barcoded 5' primer and a J-beta primer mix, a second PCR was run for roughly 6 to 11 cycles. TCRdb fed the 5' RACE reads into MiXCR, producing one record per CDR3 protein. The data contain some 900,000 distinct CDR3 sequences, 29% of them singletons. V lost 4 bases to trimming and J lost 0 bases, with 22 bases between them. The CDR3 contains 19 residues. Germline lookup yields CDR1 WSHSY and CDR2 SAAADI. The chain combines TRBV10-2 with TRBJ2-4; maybe TRBD1 (6 bases). The sample taken for sequencing was blood. The sequence was obtained from a woman aged 80 or older in good health. CDR3 in DNA: TGCGCCAGCAGTGGGACAGACGGACACACCATACTAGCCAAAAACATTCAGTACTTC. Its translation is CASSGTDGHTILAKNIQYF.